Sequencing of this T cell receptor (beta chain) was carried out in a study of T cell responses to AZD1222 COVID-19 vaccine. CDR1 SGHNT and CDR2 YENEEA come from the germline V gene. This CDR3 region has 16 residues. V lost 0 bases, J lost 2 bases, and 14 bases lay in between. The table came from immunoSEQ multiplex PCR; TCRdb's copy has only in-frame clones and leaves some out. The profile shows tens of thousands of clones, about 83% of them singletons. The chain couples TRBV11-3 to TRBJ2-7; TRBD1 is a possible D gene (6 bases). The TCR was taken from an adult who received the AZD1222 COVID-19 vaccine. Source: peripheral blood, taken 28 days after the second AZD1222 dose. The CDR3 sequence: CASSLDGTTSTYEQYF. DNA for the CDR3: TGTGCCAGCAGCTTAGACGGGACAACAAGCACCTACGAGCAGTACTTC.